These 20 T cell receptor beta chains were sequenced from one sample in a study of blood T cell repertoires in COVID-19. Only in-frame clones appear in the TCRdb table, and some are missing; sequencing was by immunoSEQ multiplex PCR. This sample has around 40,000 clones, with 75% to 95% found just once. Sequencing was carried out using peripheral blood. These receptors all stem from a woman of 80 years or more with acute or convalescent COVID-19.

This rearrangement joins TRBV28 to TRBJ1-1; perhaps TRBD1 as D (6 bases). The CDR3 covers 13 residues. Germline CDR1 is MDHEN and CDR2 is SYDVKM. Trimming removed 3 bases at V and 6 bases at J, with 11 bases between. CDR3: CASSLGAEAEAFF. In nucleotides, the CDR3 is TGTGCCAGCAGTTTGGGGGCGGAGGCTGAAGCTTTCTTT.

This chain connects TRBV7-8 to TRBJ2-2; D is perhaps TRBD1 (6 bases). Looked up from germline, CDR1 is SGHVS and CDR2 is FQNEAQ. The CDR3 runs to 15 residues. The V end was cut by 2 bases, the J end by 7 bases, with 14 bases between. The CDR3 region has the DNA TGTGCCAGCAGCTTACAGGGGAATCCAGACGGGGAGCTGTTTTTT. This encodes CASSLQGNPDGELFF.

The chain uses TRBV5-6 and TRBJ2-2, with a possible D match to TRBD1 (6 bases). CDR3 size: 15 residues. With 4 bases removed from V and 5 bases from J, the gap between germline ends came to 15 bases. Germline CDR1 SGHDT, CDR2 YYEEEE. CDR3: CASSAYRDKTGELFF. The CDR3 coding sequence is TGTGCCAGCAGCGCCTACAGGGATAAGACCGGGGAGCTGTTTTTT.

The rearrangement joins TRBV2 to TRBJ1-5; perhaps TRBD1 as D (5 bases). V was shortened by 6 bases and J by 4 bases, with 13 bases between the two germline ends. The germline CDR1 and CDR2 sequences are SNHLY and FYNNEI. This CDR3 is built from 14 residues. CDR3 sequence reads: CASRGIQGNQPQHF. The CDR3 DNA is TGTGCCAGCAGGGGGATCCAGGGTAATCAGCCCCAGCATTTT.

This clone turned up a few times. The chain has TRBV7-9 and TRBJ1-1, with TRBD1 matching 8 bases. With V trimmed by 5 bases and J by 3 bases, 2 bases remained unmatched. The length of the CDR3 is 13 residues. Germline CDR1 SEHNR, CDR2 FQNEAQ (reference sequence). The CDR3 region is CASSKQGDTEAFF. DNA for the CDR3: TGTGCCAGCAGCAAACAGGGGGACACTGAAGCTTTCTTT.

This sequence joins TRBV7-8 and TRBJ1-1; D is ambiguous. The CDR3 is 15 amino acids. Germline V gives CDR1 SGHVS, CDR2 FQNEAQ. V dropped 0 bases and J dropped 3 bases, with 11 bases sitting between them. The CDR3 DNA sequence: TGTGCCAGCAGCTTAGCAACAGTTACTTACACTGAAGCTTTCTTT. Protein product: CASSLATVTYTEAFF.

CDR3 coding DNA: TGTGCCAGCAGTCGCGGGTCTTGGGAGACCCAGTACTTC. It is translated as CASSRGSWETQYF. The chain is built from TRBV6-5 and TRBJ2-5; possible D gene TRBD2, 5 bases. CDR1 is MNHEY and CDR2 is SVGAGI in the germline V gene. V dropped 5 bases and J dropped 5 bases, with 12 bases sitting between them. The CDR3 totals 13 residues.

The V gene is TRBV20-1, the J gene TRBJ1-4, with D possibly matching TRBD1 (6 bases). Germline CDR1 is DFQATT and CDR2 is SNEGSKA (reference sequence). V was shortened by 6 bases and J by 10 bases, with 12 bases between the two germline ends. The CDR3 spans 11 residues. The DNA of the CDR3 is TGCAGTGCCCCAGGGGAAGGAAAACTGTTTTTT. The encoded protein is CSAPGEGKLFF.

For the CDR3, the DNA is TGCGCCAGCAGCTCGGACAGCCCGGCGGGCTACACCTTC. Translated, it gives CASSSDSPAGYTF. V gene TRBV5-1 combines with J gene TRBJ1-2, with a tentative D call TRBD1 (6 bases). The CDR3 consists of 13 residues. Germline-derived CDR1 and CDR2 are SGHRS and YFSETQ. Trimming cost V 3 bases and J 8 bases, with 14 bases left between them.

The sample holds a few counts of this clone. The rearrangement joins TRBV9 to TRBJ1-6, with TRBD1 matching 8 bases. J was trimmed by 3 bases and V by 0 bases; bases with no gene match: 5. The CDR3 is made up of 17 amino acids. Per the germline V gene, CDR1 is SGDLS and CDR2 is YYNGEE. In nucleotides, the CDR3 is TGTGCCAGCAGCGTAGATCCGGGACAGGTCTATAATTCACCCCTCCACTTT. Its protein product is CASSVDPGQVYNSPLHF. The full variable domain, its missing parts supplied by reference TRBV9 and TRBJ1-6, is DSGVTQTPKHLITATGQRVTLRCSPRSGDLSVYWYQQSLDQGLQFLIQYYNGEERAKGNILERFSAQQFPDLHSELNLSSLELGDSALYFCASSVDPGQVYNSPLHFGNGTRLTVT.

The chain has TRBV5-1 and TRBJ2-2; TRBD1 is a possible D gene (5 bases). Germline assignment: CDR1 SGHRS and CDR2 YFSETQ. Trimming removed 0 bases from V and 2 bases from J, with 14 bases in between. The CDR3 runs 17 residues. The DNA of the CDR3 is TGCGCCAGCAGCTTGGCCCCTGCAGGGCCAAACACCGGGGAGCTGTTTTTT. This codes for CASSLAPAGPNTGELFF.

The J gene is TRBJ2-1, the V gene TRBV3-1 (or the pseudogene TRBV3-2); 12 bases agree with TRBD2. This CDR3 region has 17 residues. Germline CDR1 and CDR2: LGHDT and YNNKEL (reference sequence). V shed 4 bases and J 0 bases; nucleotides not matched to a gene: 4. CDR3 sequence (DNA): TGTGCCAGCAGCCCCCTGGGACTAGCGGGCTCCTACAATGAGCAGTTCTTC. This sequence encodes CASSPLGLAGSYNEQFF.

CDR3 sequence reads: CASSQNVGGAVDTQYF. As DNA, the CDR3 is TGTGCCAGCAGCCAAAACGTCGGGGGGGCCGTCGATACGCAGTATTTT. V is TRBV3-1 (or the pseudogene TRBV3-2) and J is TRBJ2-3, with TRBD2 matching 8 bases. The CDR3 length is 16 residues. Germline assignment: CDR1 LGHDT and CDR2 YNNKEL (reference sequence). After removal of 2 bases from V and 6 bases from J, the junction contained 10 bases not matched to a gene.

This clone came up once. The chain couples TRBV4-3 to TRBJ1-1, with TRBD1 as a possible D gene (6 bases). The CDR3 runs to 15 residues. CDR1 and CDR2 (germline): LGHNA, YSLEER. Trimming stripped 2 bases from V and 0 bases from J, with 10 bases between. For the CDR3, the DNA is TGCGCCAGCAGCCAATTGGGGGCCATGAACACTGAAGCTTTCTTT. It yields the protein CASSQLGAMNTEAFF.

The genes are TRBV30 and TRBJ1-2, with 7 bases identical to TRBD1. The V gene end was trimmed by 2 bases and the J gene end by 8 bases; junction bases not matched to a gene: 5. Germline values: CDR1 GTSNPN, CDR2 SVGIG (reference sequence). The CDR3 consists of 12 residues. CDR3 sequence: CAWSRGQGGYTF. As DNA, the CDR3 is TGTGCCTGGAGTAGGGGGCAGGGGGGCTACACCTTC.

The chain carries TRBV5-1 and TRBJ2-3; 12 nucleotides match TRBD2. Germline CDR1 reads SGHRS; CDR2 reads YFSETQ. CDR3 length: 17 amino acids. The J segment lost 4 bases and the V segment lost 0 bases, leaving 6 bases of the junction unmatched. The CDR3 reads CASSLALAGGQADTQYF. CDR3 sequence (DNA): TGCGCCAGCAGCTTGGCACTAGCGGGGGGTCAGGCAGATACGCAGTATTTT.

This chain uses TRBV18 with TRBJ2-2; D not resolved. Germline V gene data show CDR1 as KGHSH and CDR2 as LQKENI. This CDR3 spans 16 amino acids. V lost 2 bases and J lost 5, with 15 bases in between. The CDR3 protein is CASSPDLLELTGELFF. The CDR3 region has the DNA TGTGCCAGCTCACCAGATTTACTGGAGCTGACCGGGGAGCTGTTTTTT.

V and J are TRBV7-6 and TRBJ2-1, with 8 positions matching TRBD2. Trimming at V came to 4 bases and at J to 1 base, leaving 6 bases not matched to a gene. Germline loops: CDR1 SGHVS, CDR2 FNYEAQ. The CDR3 loop spans 16 amino acids. The CDR3 here is CASSSSGGYSYNEQFF. For the CDR3, the DNA is TGTGCCAGCAGCTCGAGCGGGGGTTATTCCTACAATGAGCAGTTCTTC.

This clone came up once. J is TRBJ1-5 and V is TRBV28; D perhaps matches TRBD1 (5 bases). This CDR3 is built from 15 residues. The germline gives CDR1 MDHEN, CDR2 SYDVKM. The V end was cut by 2 bases, the J end by 5 bases, with 13 bases between. The CDR3 nucleotides are TGTGCCAGCAGTTTACCCGCCGGACATTATCAGCCCCAGCATTTT. Its protein is CASSLPAGHYQPQHF.

The rearrangement uses TRBV20-1 and TRBJ2-7; maybe TRBD2 (5 bases). The germline V gene has CDR1 DFQATT and CDR2 SNEGSKA (reference sequence). The length of the CDR3 is 11 residues. V shed 7 bases and J shed 4 bases, with 11 bases lying between them. CDR3 sequence: CSVEEAYEQYF. The CDR3 DNA follows: TGCAGTGTAGAGGAGGCGTACGAGCAGTACTTC.